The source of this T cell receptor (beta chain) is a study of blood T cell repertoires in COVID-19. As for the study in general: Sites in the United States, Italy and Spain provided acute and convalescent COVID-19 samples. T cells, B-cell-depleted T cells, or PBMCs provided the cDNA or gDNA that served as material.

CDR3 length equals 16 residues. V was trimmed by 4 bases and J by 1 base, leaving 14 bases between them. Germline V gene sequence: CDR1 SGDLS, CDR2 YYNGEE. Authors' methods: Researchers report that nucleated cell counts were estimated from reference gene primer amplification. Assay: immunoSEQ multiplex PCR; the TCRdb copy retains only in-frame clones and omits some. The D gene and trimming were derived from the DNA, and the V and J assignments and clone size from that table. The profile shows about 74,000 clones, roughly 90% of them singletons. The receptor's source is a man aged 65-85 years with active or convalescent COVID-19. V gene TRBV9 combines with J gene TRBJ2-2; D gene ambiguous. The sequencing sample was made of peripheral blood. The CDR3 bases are TGTGCCAGCAGCCCAAATTGGGCACTGAACACCGGGGAGCTGTTTTTT. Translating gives CASSPNWALNTGELFF.